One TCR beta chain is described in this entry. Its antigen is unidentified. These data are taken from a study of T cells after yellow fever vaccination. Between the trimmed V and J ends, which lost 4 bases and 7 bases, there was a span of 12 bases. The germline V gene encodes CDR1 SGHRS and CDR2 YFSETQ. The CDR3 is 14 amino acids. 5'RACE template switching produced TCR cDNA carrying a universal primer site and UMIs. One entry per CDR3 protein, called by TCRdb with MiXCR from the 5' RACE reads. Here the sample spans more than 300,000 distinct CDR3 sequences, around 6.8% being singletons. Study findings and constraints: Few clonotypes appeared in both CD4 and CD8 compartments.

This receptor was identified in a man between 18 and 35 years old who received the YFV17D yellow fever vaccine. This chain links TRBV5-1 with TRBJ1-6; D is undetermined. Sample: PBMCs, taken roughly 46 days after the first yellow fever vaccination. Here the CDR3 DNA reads TGCGCCAGCAGCCCAGGTGGCGGCAATTCACCCCTCCACTTT. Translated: CASSPGGGNSPLHF.